The 5 T cell receptor beta chains reported below all come from one sample, sequenced in a study of T cell changes during pregnancy in multiple sclerosis. Data came from immunoSEQ multiplex PCR; TCRdb stores just in-frame clones and leaves some out. The repertoire holds tens of thousands of clones, with 91% as singletons. Here the sequenced sample was peripheral blood, taken after pregnancy. The receptors stem from a female donor in good health, enrolled as a control in a pregnancy study.

This sequence joins TRBV7-9 and TRBJ2-1; 10 bases are a match to TRBD2. Germline CDR1 is SEHNR and CDR2 is FQNEAQ (reference sequence). The CDR3 has 13 residues. Unmatched junction bases numbered 3, after V lost 6 bases and J lost 7 bases. CDR3 DNA sequence: TGTGCCAGCAGGAGCGGGGGGGCTAATGAGCAGTTCTTC. Residues: CASRSGGANEQFF.

The chain is built from TRBV7-2 and TRBJ2-1; the D is unclear. V lost 5 bases, J lost 6 bases, and 17 bases lay in between. Germline CDR1 and CDR2: SGHTA and FQGNSA. The CDR3 totals 15 residues. CDR3 protein: CASSPRDSLRNEQFF. In nucleotides, the CDR3 is TGTGCCAGCAGCCCCCGCGACTCCTTGCGCAATGAGCAGTTCTTC.

The chain joins TRBV9 to TRBJ2-1; 9 nucleotides agree with TRBD2. In germline, CDR1 is SGDLS, CDR2 YYNGEE. The V segment lost 2 bases and the J segment 7 bases; nucleotides outside the gene matches: 7. This CDR3 region has 15 residues. CDR3 sequence reads: CASSVRLADYNEQFF. Written as DNA, the CDR3 is TGTGCCAGCAGCGTCCGACTAGCGGACTATAATGAGCAGTTCTTC.

This chain links TRBV7-3 with TRBJ1-6, with D uncertain. CDR3 length equals 11 residues. The germline gives CDR1 SGHTA, CDR2 FQGTGA. V was clipped by 7 bases and J by 6 bases, with 4 bases between them. The CDR3 nucleotides read TGTGCCAGCATCCTTAATTCACCCCTCCACTTT. The encoded protein is CASILNSPLHF.

The CDR3 here is CASKKETDTQYF. The CDR3 nucleotides are TGTGCCAGCAAAAAAGAGACAGATACGCAGTATTTT. The V call is TRBV5-8, the J call TRBJ2-3; D gene unclear. Germline-derived CDR1 and CDR2 are SGHTS and YDEGEE. The length of the CDR3 is 12 residues. Trimming took 6 bases from V and 3 from J, leaving 8 bases between them.